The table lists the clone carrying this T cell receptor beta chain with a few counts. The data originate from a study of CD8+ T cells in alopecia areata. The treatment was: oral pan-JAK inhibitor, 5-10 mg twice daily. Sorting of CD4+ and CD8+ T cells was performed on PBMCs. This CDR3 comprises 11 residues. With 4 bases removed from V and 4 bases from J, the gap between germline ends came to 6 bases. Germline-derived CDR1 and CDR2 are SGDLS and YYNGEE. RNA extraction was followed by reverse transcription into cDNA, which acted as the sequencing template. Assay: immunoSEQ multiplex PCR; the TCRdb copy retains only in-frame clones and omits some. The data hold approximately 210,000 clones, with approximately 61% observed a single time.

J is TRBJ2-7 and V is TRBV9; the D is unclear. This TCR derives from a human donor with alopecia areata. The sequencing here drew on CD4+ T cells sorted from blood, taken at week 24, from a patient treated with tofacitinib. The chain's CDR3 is CASSKQYEQYF. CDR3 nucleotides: TGTGCCAGCAGCAAGCAGTACGAGCAGTACTTC.